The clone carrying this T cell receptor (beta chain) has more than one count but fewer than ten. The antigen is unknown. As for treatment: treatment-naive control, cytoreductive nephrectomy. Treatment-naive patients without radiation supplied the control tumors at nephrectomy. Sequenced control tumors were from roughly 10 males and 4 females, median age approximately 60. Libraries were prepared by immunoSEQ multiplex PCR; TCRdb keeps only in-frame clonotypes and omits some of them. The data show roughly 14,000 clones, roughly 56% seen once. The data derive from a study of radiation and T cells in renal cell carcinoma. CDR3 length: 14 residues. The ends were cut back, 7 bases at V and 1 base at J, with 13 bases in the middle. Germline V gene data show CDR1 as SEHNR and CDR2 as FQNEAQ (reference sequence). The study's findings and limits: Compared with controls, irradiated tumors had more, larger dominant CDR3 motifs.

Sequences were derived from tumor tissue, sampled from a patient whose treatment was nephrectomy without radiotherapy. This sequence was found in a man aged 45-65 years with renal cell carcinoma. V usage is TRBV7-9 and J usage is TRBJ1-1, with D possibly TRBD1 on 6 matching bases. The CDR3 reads CASTFDRWNTEAFF. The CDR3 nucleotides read TGTGCCAGCACCTTCGACAGGTGGAACACTGAAGCTTTCTTT.